This T cell receptor beta chain was obtained from a study of blood T cell repertoires in COVID-19. Study background: From the United States, Italy and Spain came samples of acute and convalescent COVID-19.

As processed by the authors: Nucleated cell number was recorded as an estimate derived from reference gene primer amplification. The method was immunoSEQ multiplex PCR; TCRdb's version includes in-frame clones alone and lacks a portion of them. That table is the source of V, J and clone size, and D and trimming were worked out from the DNA. This table holds roughly 190,000 clones, more than 85% found once. The V and J ends lost 3 bases and 4 bases respectively, with 7 bases between them. Per the germline V gene, CDR1 is MNHEY and CDR2 is SMNVEV (reference sequence). This CDR3 has 13 amino acids. This clonotype was obtained from a man aged 25-45 years with acute or convalescent COVID-19. The chain combines TRBV27 with TRBJ1-3, with D unresolved. Sequencing was done on a sample of peripheral blood. Here the CDR3 reads CASSFKQGNTIYF. The CDR3 region has the DNA TGTGCCAGCAGTTTCAAACAGGGAAACACCATATATTTT.